What follows is one T cell receptor (beta chain) and its context. Its antigen is unknown. The data stem from a study of OX40 agonist ivuxolimab in advanced cancers. Study in general: Dosing consisted of intravenous ivuxolimab at 0.01 to 10 mg/kg every 2 weeks.

The study's findings and limits: Clonal expansion from baseline to week 6 occurred in both CD4+ and CD8+ T cells. Low normalized T-cell clonal expansion was additionally recorded for some nonresponders.

Measured with immunoSEQ multiplex PCR; TCRdb has only the in-frame clones, and not every one. The data contain 65,000 to 85,000 clones, more than 85% of them seen just once; the ten biggest clones take up roughly 13%. With 7 bases removed from V and 7 bases from J, the gap between germline ends came to 22 bases. CDR3 size: 16 residues. Germline CDR1 is SEHNR and CDR2 is FQNEAQ (reference sequence). The TCR was taken from an adult with an advanced solid tumor such as melanoma, head and neck, liver or kidney cancer. The sequencing here drew on CD4+ or CD8+ T cells sorted from blood, taken in a trial of the OX40 agonist ivuxolimab. The chain combines TRBV7-9 with TRBJ2-2; D is tentatively TRBD1 or TRBD2 (6 bases each). This CDR3 is CASTPVEGGYFGELFF. Written as DNA, the CDR3 is TGTGCCAGCACCCCAGTTGAGGGGGGCTATTTCGGGGAGCTGTTTTTT.